The table lists the clone carrying this T cell receptor (beta chain) with a few counts. Its target is not known. This CDR3 has 16 residues. The V end lost 4 bases, the J end lost 1 base, and 17 bases lay between the germline ends. Germline V gene data show CDR1 as SGHRS and CDR2 as YFSETQ. Quantitative molecular-barcoded 5'-RACE generated the TCR beta libraries. TCRdb re-called the 5' RACE reads with MiXCR, one entry per CDR3 protein. The table lists 350,000 or so distinct CDR3 sequences, roughly 14% of them singletons. This entry belongs to a study of CD8 T cells in ankylosing spondylitis. General study findings and limits: Certain motif variants had earlier been reported in reactive arthritis synovial fluid and blood. Matched ankylosing spondylitis synovial fluid reportedly showed significant enrichment of disease-linked clones.

V usage is TRBV5-1 and J usage is TRBJ1-1; D is unclear. Sequenced sample: blood, either unsorted or a sorted T cell fraction (not recorded which). This TCR was recovered from a male donor with ankylosing spondylitis or in good health (not recorded which). This CDR3 is CASSPALISSNTEAFF. The CDR3 DNA reads as TGCGCCAGCAGCCCGGCCTTGATCAGTTCGAACACTGAAGCTTTCTTT.